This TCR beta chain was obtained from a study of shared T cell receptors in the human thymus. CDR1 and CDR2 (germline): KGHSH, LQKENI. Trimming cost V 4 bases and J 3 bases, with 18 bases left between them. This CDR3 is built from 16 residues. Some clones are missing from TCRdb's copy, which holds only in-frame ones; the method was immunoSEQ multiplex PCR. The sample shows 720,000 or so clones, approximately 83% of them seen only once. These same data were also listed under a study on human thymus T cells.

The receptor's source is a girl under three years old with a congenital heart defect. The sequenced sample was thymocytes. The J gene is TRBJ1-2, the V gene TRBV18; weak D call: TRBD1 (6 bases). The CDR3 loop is CASSHHHDRLDYGYTF. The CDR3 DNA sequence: TGTGCCAGCTCACACCACCACGACAGGTTGGACTATGGCTACACCTTC.